Given below is one T cell receptor (beta chain) in context. Its antigen is currently unknown. The TCR beta library used iRepertoire HTBI primers with Arm-PCR amplification of CDR3. TCRdb used MiXCR to reprocess the multiplex PCR reads, holding one entry per CDR3 protein. Among approximately 230,000 distinct CDR3 sequences, around 19% were seen once, and the ten largest hold roughly a fifth. Described time point: newly diagnosed GD, antithyroid drugs for less than 3 months. Researchers made the TCR library from RNA that was extracted from PBMCs. This sample is part of a study of regulatory T cells in long-lasting Graves disease. Study-wide results and limits: Lower TCR diversity was seen in persistent Graves' patients than in newly diagnosed ones.

Germline V gene lookup returns CDR1 MRHNA and CDR2 SNTAGT. The CDR3 runs to 15 residues. V lost 5 bases to trimming and J lost 5 bases; unmatched junction nucleotides: 6. The receptor was derived from a female donor with Graves disease. The sample was peripheral blood mononuclear cells (PBMCs), taken at new diagnosis, from a patient treated with antithyroid drugs. This chain uses TRBV6-4 with TRBJ2-2; 9 nucleotides agree with TRBD2. For the CDR3, the DNA is TGTGCCAGCAGTCAAATAGCGGGAGTAACCGGGGAGCTGTTTTTT. Protein product: CASSQIAGVTGELFF.